These 27 T cell receptor beta chains came from one sample sequenced in a study of PD-L1 blockade in urothelial cancer. Produced via immunoSEQ multiplex PCR; TCRdb's table is partial and in-frame only. The data contain 58,000 or so clones, approximately 86% of them seen just once; the ten biggest clones take up under 3%. Material: PBMCs, obtained around atezolizumab (anti-PD-L1) treatment. The receptors derive from a man aged 45-65 years with urothelial cancer.

Here the CDR3 reads CASSEYFRDTEQFF. CDR3 DNA: TGTGCCAGCAGTGAATACTTCCGGGACACTGAGCAGTTCTTC. The V call is TRBV25-1, the J call TRBJ2-1, with TRBD1 as a possible D gene (6 bases). CDR1 and CDR2 from the germline V gene are MGHDK and SYGVNS. The CDR3 runs to 14 residues. V was clipped by 0 bases and J by 9 bases, with 12 bases between them.

The CDR3 DNA follows: TGCAGCGTTGATCCCGAAACAGGGGCCAGGAACACTGAAGCTTTCTTT. Protein: CSVDPETGARNTEAFF. J is TRBJ1-1 and V is TRBV29-1; 7 bases match TRBD1. CDR1 and CDR2 from the germline V gene are SQVTM and ANQGSEA. The CDR3 loop spans 16 amino acids. Trimming took 3 bases from V and 1 from J; bases not matched to a gene: 11.

This chain uses TRBV28 with TRBJ1-2, with D possibly being TRBD1 (5 bases). Trimming took off 10 bases at V and 0 bases at J, with 12 bases between the two ends. CDR3 length equals 13 residues. The germline V gene has CDR1 MDHEN and CDR2 SYDVKM. This CDR3 reads CATGRAANYGYTF. The CDR3 DNA is TGTGCCACGGGCAGGGCAGCTAACTATGGCTACACCTTC.

This CDR3 reads CASRTGGPLYGYTF. Here the CDR3 DNA reads TGTGCCAGCAGGACAGGGGGCCCCCTCTATGGCTACACCTTC. The chain recombines TRBV28 with TRBJ1-2; TRBD1 aligns across 10 bases. Germline V gene lookup returns CDR1 MDHEN and CDR2 SYDVKM. CDR3 length: 14 residues. V lost 6 bases, J lost 4 bases, and 5 bases stayed unmatched.

The CDR3 sequence is CASSFVQGPYNSPLHF. In DNA form, the CDR3 reads TGTGCCAGCAGTTTCGTACAGGGGCCCTATAATTCACCCCTCCACTTT. The chain joins TRBV28 to TRBJ1-6; 7 bases map to TRBD1. This CDR3 is built from 16 residues. Per the germline V gene, CDR1 is MDHEN and CDR2 is SYDVKM. With V trimmed by 3 bases and J by 2 bases, 4 bases remained unmatched. Variable domain in full (rest from reference TRBV28 and TRBJ1-6): DVKVTQSSRYLVKRTGEKVFLECVQDMDHENMFWYRQDPGLGLRLIYFSYDVKMKEKGDIPEGYSVSREKKERFSLILESASTNQTSMYLCASSFVQGPYNSPLHFGNGTRLTVT.

The chain joins TRBV28 to TRBJ1-3; D gene unclear. V gave up 6 bases and J gave up 4 bases, with 13 bases separating them. This CDR3 comprises 14 residues. The germline CDR1 and CDR2 sequences are MDHEN and SYDVKM. CDR3 region: CASSLPPLGNTIYF. The DNA for the CDR3 is TGTGCCAGCAGCCTCCCCCCTCTGGGAAACACCATATATTTT.

V gene TRBV5-1 combines with J gene TRBJ2-1; the D gene is possibly TRBD2 (6 bases). CDR1 SGHRS and CDR2 YFSETQ come from the germline V gene. V was cut by 1 base and J by 9 bases, with 17 bases left in between. The CDR3 consists of 15 residues. The CDR3 region is CASSLYGGGVGEQFF. The CDR3 nucleotides read TGCGCCAGCAGCTTGTACGGGGGTGGTGTTGGTGAGCAGTTCTTC.

V and J are TRBV5-1 and TRBJ2-3, with 7 bases lining up with TRBD2. The CDR3 loop spans 15 amino acids. V gave up 5 bases and J gave up 4 bases; unmatched junction bases: 10. The germline gives CDR1 SGHRS, CDR2 YFSETQ. CDR3 bases: TGCGCCAGCAGTTTTGGCGCGGGAGCGCCAGATACGCAGTATTTT. Its protein product is CASSFGAGAPDTQYF.

CDR3 in amino acids: CASSTQLLNEQFF. The CDR3 DNA reads TGTGCCAGCTCAACCCAACTCCTAAATGAGCAGTTCTTC. The chain employs TRBV18 and TRBJ2-1; D gene ambiguous. Germline V gene lookup returns CDR1 KGHSH and CDR2 LQKENI. With 5 bases removed from V and 7 bases from J, the gap between germline ends came to 12 bases. This CDR3 contains 13 residues.

The chain is built from TRBV28 and TRBJ2-5; 7 bases line up with TRBD2. Germline V CDR1 and CDR2: MDHEN, SYDVKM. With V trimmed by 6 bases and J by 9 bases, 16 bases remained unmatched. The CDR3 has 15 residues. The CDR3 DNA follows: TGTGCCAGCAGCCAAACCGGGACTACGAGTTCGTCCCAGTACTTC. It translates to CASSQTGTTSSSQYF.

This chain connects TRBV7-8 to TRBJ2-1; 9 positions match TRBD2. Germline CDR1 reads SGHVS; CDR2 reads FQNEAQ. This CDR3 is built from 17 residues. Germline trimming cut 3 bases from V and 7 bases from J; bases unmatched to any gene: 13. CDR3 protein: CASSFLSSGIGLNEQFF. In DNA, the CDR3 is TGTGCCAGCAGCTTTTTGTCTAGCGGGATAGGGTTGAATGAGCAGTTCTTC.

J is TRBJ2-2 and V is TRBV2, with D uncertain. CDR1 and CDR2 (germline): SNHLY, FYNNEI. The V end was cut by 1 base, the J end by 4 bases, with 10 bases between. The CDR3 spans 15 residues. The CDR3 spells CASSEVSPGTGELFF. The CDR3 DNA is TGTGCCAGCAGTGAAGTCAGCCCAGGCACCGGGGAGCTGTTTTTT.

The J gene is TRBJ2-1, the V gene TRBV7-2; D is unresolved. CDR1 SGHTA and CDR2 FQGNSA come from the germline V gene. V lost 1 base and J lost 6, with 10 bases in between. There are 14 residues in the CDR3. CDR3 DNA sequence: TGTGCCAGCAGCTTAGATTCTGCGTTCAATGAGCAGTTCTTC. As protein: CASSLDSAFNEQFF.

The rearrangement joins TRBV5-1 to TRBJ2-7; TRBD2 matches 8 bases. CDR1 is SGHRS, CDR2 YFSETQ, per germline. The CDR3 consists of 12 residues. The J segment lost 9 bases and the V segment lost 0 bases, leaving 2 bases of the junction unmatched. CDR3 amino acids: CASSLGAGAQYF. The DNA for the CDR3 is TGCGCCAGCAGCTTGGGAGCGGGGGCGCAGTACTTC. The entire variable domain, with the rest obtained from reference TRBV5-1 and TRBJ2-7, is as follows: KAGVTQTPRYLIKTRGQQVTLSCSPISGHRSVSWYQQTPGQGLQFLFEYFSETQRNKGNFPGRFSGRQFSNSRSEMNVSTLELGDSALYLCASSLGAGAQYFGPGTRLTVT.

This chain links TRBV7-2 with TRBJ2-7; 9 nucleotides line up with TRBD2. CDR3 size: 17 residues. In germline, CDR1 is SGHTA, CDR2 FQGNSA. J gave up 7 bases and V 2 bases, and 15 bases lay outside the gene matches. The DNA of the CDR3 is TGTGCCAGCAGCTTACATCTAGCGGGGAGGGGCACAGGGGAGCAGTACTTC. It translates to CASSLHLAGRGTGEQYF. The whole variable domain, remainder taken from reference TRBV7-2 and TRBJ2-7, is GAGVSQSPSNKVTEKGKDVELRCDPISGHTALYWYRQSLGQGLEFLIYFQGNSAPDKSGLPSDRFSAERTGGSVSTLTIQRTQQEDSAVYLCASSLHLAGRGTGEQYFGPGTRLTVT.

Concerning this clone itself: At one end, the junction sequence differs from germline, possibly due to a read error. V usage is TRBV7-7 and J usage is TRBJ2-1; tentative D call: TRBD1 (5 bases). Germline V gene lookup returns CDR1 SSHAT and CDR2 FNYEAQ (reference sequence). CDR3 length: 13 residues. CDR3 coding DNA: TGTGCTAGCAGTCTCGACAGCCACAATGAGCAGTTCTTC. Protein sequence: CASSLDSHNEQFF.

This clone has more than one count but fewer than ten. V and J are TRBV9 and TRBJ2-3; weak D call: TRBD2 (6 bases). Trimming removed 3 bases at V and 2 bases at J, with 16 bases between. In germline, CDR1 is SGDLS, CDR2 YYNGEE. The CDR3 runs to 16 residues. The CDR3 region is CASSAGIGGNTDTQYF. The CDR3 region has the DNA TGTGCCAGCAGCGCAGGAATAGGCGGGAACACAGATACGCAGTATTTT.

The gene calls are TRBV27 and TRBJ2-3; 9 positions agree with TRBD1. The CDR3 spans 15 residues. Looked up from germline, CDR1 is MNHEY and CDR2 is SMNVEV (reference sequence). V trimming: 5 bases; J trimming: 3 bases; junction bases outside the gene matches: 6. CDR3: CASSKTGGLTDTQYF. CDR3 sequence (DNA): TGTGCCAGCAGTAAGACAGGGGGTTTAACAGATACGCAGTATTTT.

This clone has only a few counts. The chain carries TRBV28 and TRBJ2-7, with D perhaps matching TRBD2 (6 bases). The CDR3 is made up of 18 amino acids. V lost 0 bases to trimming and J lost 0 bases, with 18 bases between them. CDR1 MDHEN and CDR2 SYDVKM come from the germline V gene. CDR3 in DNA: TGTGCCAGCAGTTTATGGACCCCCGGGGGTTGGGGCTCCTACGAGCAGTACTTC. This gives the protein CASSLWTPGGWGSYEQYF.

The chain couples TRBV7-9 to TRBJ2-7; D uncertain. Germline V gene data show CDR1 as SEHNR and CDR2 as FQNEAQ (reference sequence). This CDR3 region has 13 residues. Deletions cut 1 base from V and 7 bases from J, with 11 bases between. The CDR3 loop is CASSLVRGEEQYF. CDR3 sequence (DNA): TGTGCCAGCAGCTTAGTACGTGGAGAGGAGCAGTACTTC.

The V call is TRBV19, the J call TRBJ2-1; a possible D gene is TRBD2 (5 bases). Germline assignment: CDR1 LNHDA and CDR2 SQIVND (reference sequence). The CDR3 length is 13 residues. Trimming shortened V by 6 bases and J by 6 bases, and 12 bases separated the two germline ends. In DNA, the CDR3 is TGTGCCAGTAGATCTGGGAGTAGCAATGAGCAGTTCTTC. Protein product: CASRSGSSNEQFF.

This clone was found a few times. The rearrangement joins TRBV19 to TRBJ2-1, with 8 positions matching TRBD1. V trimming: 2 bases; J trimming: 15 bases; junction bases outside the gene matches: 6. Per germline, CDR1 LNHDA and CDR2 SQIVND (reference sequence). This CDR3 is 12 amino acids long. This CDR3 reads CASSIQRQGLFF. In DNA form, the CDR3 reads TGTGCCAGTAGTATACAGCGACAGGGGTTGTTCTTC.

The V call is TRBV12-5, the J call TRBJ1-3; D is unresolved. Germline CDR1 LGHNT, CDR2 FRNRAP. The V gene lost 5 bases and the J gene lost 4 bases, with 21 bases spanning the gap. The CDR3 covers 17 residues. The CDR3 here is CASGPRWSRLKGNTIYF. The DNA of the CDR3 is TGTGCTAGTGGTCCGAGGTGGAGCAGACTCAAAGGAAACACCATATATTTT.

The chain links TRBV5-1 to TRBJ2-2, with D unresolved. The CDR3 covers 14 residues. V was trimmed by 9 bases and J by 5 bases, leaving 17 bases between them. Per the germline V gene, CDR1 is SGHRS and CDR2 is YFSETQ. The CDR3 DNA follows: TGCGCCACCTCGGAACTCGGGTTTACCGGGGAGCTGTTTTTT. This codes for CATSELGFTGELFF.

The genes are TRBV6-1 and TRBJ2-7, with 11 bases identical to TRBD1. Trimming at V came to 5 bases and at J to 7 bases, leaving 4 bases not matched to a gene. The CDR3 consists of 13 residues. Germline values: CDR1 MNHNS, CDR2 SASEGT. CDR3 DNA: TGTGCCAGCAGTTTGGACAGGGGGCAGGAGCAGTACTTC. It encodes CASSLDRGQEQYF.

The genes are TRBV2 and TRBJ2-7; 12 bases match TRBD2. V lost 6 bases to trimming and J lost 0 bases; unmatched junction nucleotides: 6. Germline CDR1 SNHLY, CDR2 FYNNEI. The CDR3 runs 16 residues. DNA for the CDR3: TGTGCCAGCAGCCCCGGGACTAGCGGGCCCTCCTACGAGCAGTACTTC. Its translation is CASSPGTSGPSYEQYF.

V usage is TRBV27 and J usage is TRBJ1-1; possible D gene TRBD1, 6 bases. CDR3 length: 15 residues. Germline V gene sequence: CDR1 MNHEY, CDR2 SMNVEV (reference sequence). The ends were cut back, 6 bases at V and 0 bases at J, with 14 bases in the middle. The DNA of the CDR3 is TGTGCCAGCAGCAACGGACAGCCCATGAACACTGAAGCTTTCTTT. It yields the protein CASSNGQPMNTEAFF.